These T cell receptor beta chains were read from a single sample in a study of blood T cell repertoires in COVID-19. Sequencing used immunoSEQ multiplex PCR; TCRdb keeps in-frame clones, though not all of them. The table has approximately 130,000 clones, around 78% seen once. The sample comprised peripheral blood. The receptor set was obtained from a human donor in a cohort sampled during active COVID-19. Both conserved end residues are trimmed from each CDR3.

TRBJ2-7 TRBV6-5 ASSYDTDYYEQY
TRBJ1-1 TRBV7-9 ASSFSAEASKAF
TRBJ1-5 TRBV10-2 ASSDLEPNQPQH
TRBJ2-7 TRBV5-4 ASSRGIGLSSYEQY
TRBJ1-2 TRBV6-5 ASSYSKPDTYGYT
TRBJ1-2 TRBV15 ATSREVGYGYT
TRBJ2-2 TRBV10-3 AIPPSR
TRBJ1-5 TRBV12-3/TRBV12-4 ASSLMRNQPQH
TRBJ1-6 TRBV5-6 ASSPGRDPSNSPLH
TRBJ2-7 TRBV29-1 SVEGSGYEQY
TRBJ1-1 TRBV6-5 ASSSQPSGDTEAF
TRBJ2-5 TRBV24-1 ATSDSGLAGTQY
TRBJ2-7 TRBV7-9 ASSLVSSYEQY
TRBJ1-6 TRBV6-5 ASRLEGLADSPLH
TRBJ2-7 TRBV7-9 ASSPNAISGEQY
TRBJ2-6 TRBV28 ASSPHRSGANVLT
TRBJ2-5 TRBV21-1 ASSNTGNRDRGGETQY
TRBJ1-4 TRBV6-5 ASSYGQEGEKLF
TRBJ1-1 TRBV30 AWSISTGPEAF
TRBJ2-2 TRBV29-1 SVETTSGVTGELF
TRBJ1-5 TRBV19 ASSMPRGAVQPQH
TRBJ1-5 TRBV19 ASRGTSGNQPQH